The 7 T cell receptor beta chains below come from one sample, sequenced in a study of blood T cell repertoires in COVID-19. Libraries were prepared by immunoSEQ multiplex PCR; TCRdb keeps only in-frame clonotypes and omits some of them. The sample consists of fewer than 300,000 clones, roughly 87% of them appearing once. Sequenced input: peripheral blood. These receptors were collected from a human donor in a cohort sampled during active COVID-19.

This chain uses TRBV29-1 with TRBJ2-5; 9 positions agree with TRBD2. Germline V lookup: CDR1 SQVTM, CDR2 ANQGSEA. With V trimmed by 1 base and J by 0 bases, 6 bases remained unmatched. This CDR3 is built from 16 residues. The DNA of the CDR3 is TGCAGCGTTGAAGGGCTAGCGGGACCGTACCAAGAGACCCAGTACTTC. It translates to CSVEGLAGPYQETQYF.

This clone was seen only once. The rearrangement joins TRBV6-9 to TRBJ2-3, with D maybe TRBD2 (6 bases). There are 15 residues in the CDR3. Germline assignment: CDR1 MNHGY and CDR2 SVAAGI. Trimming stripped 7 bases from V and 2 bases from J, with 16 bases between. CDR3 protein: CASIRRAEVTDTQYF. The CDR3 DNA is TGTGCCAGCATAAGGAGGGCGGAAGTCACAGATACGCAGTATTTT.

CDR3 bases: TGTGCCAGCAGTTTTAACAGAAACAATGAGCAGTTCTTC. Encoded protein: CASSFNRNNEQFF. The chain employs TRBV12-3 or TRBV12-4 and TRBJ2-1, with D unclear. The V and J ends lost 3 bases and 5 bases respectively, with 8 bases between them. There are 13 residues in the CDR3.

A few counts support this clone. The V gene is TRBV2, the J gene TRBJ1-1; no clear D. Trimming cost V 4 bases and J 2 bases, with 11 bases left between them. CDR1 SNHLY and CDR2 FYNNEI come from the germline V gene. The CDR3 spans 14 residues. The CDR3, as DNA: TGTGCCAGCAGTGGTTGGAGAGTAAACACTGAAGCTTTCTTT. The encoded protein is CASSGWRVNTEAFF.

On this clone: The identical CDR3 is also encoded by other nucleotide sequences in the sample. The rearrangement links TRBV7-9 to TRBJ2-7; a possible D gene is TRBD2 (6 bases). This CDR3 has 13 amino acids. The V and J ends lost 1 base and 3 bases respectively, with 7 bases between them. Germline V gene data show CDR1 as SEHNR and CDR2 as FQNEAQ (reference sequence). In DNA, the CDR3 is TGTGCCAGCAGCTTAGTCGGGGGCTACGAGCAGTACTTC. Encoded protein: CASSLVGGYEQYF.

The genes are TRBV7-6 and TRBJ2-7; D might be TRBD1 (6 bases). CDR1 and CDR2 (germline): SGHVS, FNYEAQ. The V end was cut by 2 bases, the J end by 0 bases, with 14 bases between. CDR3 length: 16 amino acids. CDR3 amino acids: CASSLSPDRSSYEQYF. The CDR3 DNA is TGTGCCAGCAGCTTATCCCCTGACAGGAGCTCCTACGAGCAGTACTTC.

This rearrangement joins TRBV5-6 to TRBJ1-4; TRBD1 agrees at 8 bases. V was clipped by 2 bases and J by 6 bases; unmatched bases: 6. The CDR3 sequence is 15 residues long. Germline CDR1 is SGHDT and CDR2 is YYEEEE. The CDR3 DNA is TGTGCCAGCAGCTTCCGCAGGGGGCGGGATGAAAAACTGTTTTTT. The encoded protein is CASSFRRGRDEKLFF. Together with reference TRBV5-6 and TRBJ1-4, the CDR3 gives the full variable domain: DAGVTQSPTHLIKTRGQQVTLRCSPKSGHDTVSWYQQALGQGPQFIFQYYEEEERQRGNFPDRFSGHQFPNYSSELNVNALLLGDSALYLCASSFRRGRDEKLFFGSGTQLSVL.